These 20 T cell receptor beta chains were sequenced from one sample in a study of shared clonotypes between healthy human individuals. Only in-frame clones appear in the TCRdb table, and some are missing; sequencing was by immunoSEQ multiplex PCR. The repertoire includes around 2,000,000 clones, 90% to 95% of them detected once, and about 0.13% sits in the top ten. The sequenced material came from naive CD4+ T cells sorted from blood. Subset described: CD45RA+ positively selected. The receptors originated from a man in his late teens or twenties in good health.

The chain joins TRBV10-2 to TRBJ1-2; 7 bases are shared with TRBD1. Germline-derived CDR1 and CDR2 are WSHSY and SAAADI. J gave up 3 bases and V 2 bases, and 6 bases lay outside the gene matches. There are 15 residues in the CDR3. CDR3 DNA sequence: TGCGCCAGCAGTGAGGCAGGGGGGACTTACTATGGCTACACCTTC. Translated: CASSEAGGTYYGYTF.

On this clone: One junction end disagrees with the germline gene, perhaps due to a read error. V is TRBV7-7 and J is TRBJ1-6; TRBD1 is a possible D gene (5 bases). Per germline, CDR1 SSHAT and CDR2 FNYEAQ (reference sequence). The CDR3 runs 13 residues. CDR3 in amino acids: CASSLDMDSPLHF. The CDR3, as DNA: TGTGCTAGCAGCTTGGACATGGATTCACCCCTCCACTTT.

The chain couples TRBV21-1 to TRBJ2-7; the D call of TRBD2 is as the table states it, not checked on the DNA. TRBV21-1 is deemed a pseudogene. This CDR3 spans 15 amino acids. Written as DNA, the CDR3 is TGTGCCAGCAGCAAAGCCCCGGCAGAGGCCTACGAGCAGTACTTC. It codes for CASSKAPAEAYEQYF.

The chain links TRBV28 to TRBJ1-6, with TRBD1 matching 9 bases. CDR1 and CDR2 (germline): MDHEN, SYDVKM. The CDR3 length is 15 residues. Trimming took 5 bases from V and 7 from J; bases not matched to a gene: 6. The CDR3 spells CASSTPGQGNSPLHF. The CDR3 nucleotides are TGTGCCAGCAGTACACCGGGACAGGGAAATTCACCCCTCCACTTT.

This chain joins TRBV19 and TRBJ2-5; TRBD2 aligns across 15 bases. This CDR3 spans 17 amino acids. The V gene's germline CDR1 is LNHDA and CDR2 SQIVND (reference sequence). V lost 6 bases and J lost 4; bases outside the gene matches: 9. CDR3 amino acids: CASSNIGLAGGGETQYF. The CDR3 region has the DNA TGTGCCAGTAGCAATATTGGACTAGCGGGAGGGGGAGAGACCCAGTACTTC.

This chain joins TRBV6-6 and TRBJ1-4; weak D call: TRBD1 (5 bases). Germline V gives CDR1 MNHNY, CDR2 SVGAGI (reference sequence). This CDR3 has 14 amino acids. Trimming took 7 bases from V and 2 from J, leaving 11 bases between them. This CDR3 reads CASTQGYTNEKLFF. As DNA, the CDR3 is TGTGCCAGCACTCAGGGTTACACTAATGAAAAACTGTTTTTT.

This chain uses TRBV27 with TRBJ1-5, with 9 bases matching TRBD1. CDR1 MNHEY and CDR2 SMNVEV come from the germline V gene (reference sequence). This CDR3 is 15 amino acids long. V lost 6 bases and J lost 1; bases outside the gene matches: 4. CDR3 DNA: TGTGCCAGCAGACCTGGGACAGGGAGCAATCAGCCCCAGCATTTT. This sequence encodes CASRPGTGSNQPQHF.

V is TRBV5-1 and J is TRBJ1-2, with TRBD1 matching over 7 bases. The germline V gene encodes CDR1 SGHRS and CDR2 YFSETQ. The junction had 6 bases not matched to a gene; V was cut back by 7 bases and J by 6 bases. The CDR3 runs to 12 residues. This chain's CDR3 is CASATDRNGYTF. The DNA of the CDR3 is TGCGCCAGCGCCACGGACAGGAATGGCTACACCTTC.

This clone was recorded only once. The genes are TRBV25-1 and TRBJ2-1; tentatively, D is TRBD1 (5 bases). The V gene lost 0 bases and the J gene lost 8 bases, with 14 bases spanning the gap. The germline V gene has CDR1 MGHDK and CDR2 SYGVNS. This CDR3 has 15 amino acids. CDR3 amino acids: CASSEYQTARDEQFF. The CDR3 DNA reads as TGTGCCAGCAGTGAATATCAGACAGCTAGAGATGAGCAGTTCTTC.

The chain combines TRBV27 with TRBJ2-7; 8 bases line up with TRBD2. In germline, CDR1 is MNHEY, CDR2 SMNVEV (reference sequence). CDR3 length: 14 residues. V was clipped by 1 base and J by 7 bases; unmatched bases: 6. CDR3 sequence: CASSLWTSPREQYF. CDR3 DNA sequence: TGTGCCAGCAGTTTATGGACTAGCCCCCGTGAGCAGTACTTC.

The chain has TRBV30 and TRBJ2-5, with TRBD1 identical over 7 bases. Germline CDR1 and CDR2: GTSNPN and SVGIG (reference sequence). This CDR3 region has 13 residues. V was pared by 2 bases and J by 2 bases, with 2 bases of the junction left unmatched. The CDR3 DNA reads as TGTGCCTGGAGTCGGACAGGTCAAGAGACCCAGTACTTC. Translating it yields CAWSRTGQETQYF.

This chain links TRBV11-2 with TRBJ2-7, with 12 bases fitting TRBD2. The CDR3 contains 14 residues. Germline values: CDR1 SGHAT, CDR2 FQNNGV. Unmatched junction bases numbered 6, after V lost 5 bases and J lost 7 bases. In DNA form, the CDR3 reads TGTGCCAGCAGCCTAGCGGGAGGGCCGAAAGAGCAGTACTTC. Translation: CASSLAGGPKEQYF.

This rearrangement joins TRBV9 to TRBJ2-5; D is possibly TRBD1 (5 bases). CDR3 length: 15 amino acids. With 0 bases removed from V and 2 bases from J, the gap between germline ends came to 11 bases. Per the germline V gene, CDR1 is SGDLS and CDR2 is YYNGEE. CDR3 loop: CASSVEVKGQETQYF. CDR3 DNA sequence: TGTGCCAGCAGCGTAGAGGTAAAGGGGCAAGAGACCCAGTACTTC.

This clone was seen just once. The J gene is TRBJ2-4, the V gene TRBV21-1; the table's D call TRBD2 went unverified against the DNA. TRBV21-1 is a listed pseudogene. This CDR3 spans 14 amino acids. CDR3 protein: CASSNSTAKNIQYF. The CDR3 nucleotides read TGTGCCAGCAGCAACTCTACAGCCAAAAACATTCAGTACTTC.

About this clone: The identical CDR3 is also encoded by other nucleotide sequences in the sample. This chain uses TRBV11-3 with TRBJ2-7; D is perhaps TRBD2 (5 bases). Germline CDR1 is SGHNT and CDR2 is YENEEA. V lost 0 bases to trimming and J lost 3 bases, with 6 bases between them. The CDR3 extends over 13 amino acids. DNA for the CDR3: TGTGCCAGCAGCTTAGACGGGGACTACGAGCAGTACTTC. As protein: CASSLDGDYEQYF.

The chain joins TRBV5-1 to TRBJ2-7; 8 nucleotides align to TRBD2. CDR1 and CDR2 (germline): SGHRS, YFSETQ. The CDR3 sequence is 15 residues long. V gave up 4 bases and J gave up 4 bases; unmatched junction bases: 10. The CDR3 sequence is CASSLDTSGLYEQYF. In DNA, the CDR3 is TGCGCCAGCAGCCTGGATACTAGCGGATTATACGAGCAGTACTTC.

As concerns this clone: The same CDR3 arises from other DNA sequences in this sample as well. This sequence joins TRBV7-2 and TRBJ1-5; D not certain. V dropped 1 base and J dropped 1 base, with 8 bases sitting between them. CDR1 is SGHTA, CDR2 FQGNSA, per germline. The CDR3 is 15 amino acids. The CDR3 spells CASSLGGGSNQPQHF. The DNA of the CDR3 is TGTGCCAGCAGCTTAGGGGGAGGGAGCAATCAGCCCCAGCATTTT.

The chain employs TRBV7-9 and TRBJ1-2; D is unresolved. The germline CDR1 and CDR2 sequences are SEHNR and FQNEAQ (reference sequence). The germline V and J ends were trimmed by 2 bases and 7 bases, with 8 bases remaining between them. The CDR3 sequence is 12 residues long. The CDR3 is CASSLYPFGYTF. The CDR3 DNA reads as TGTGCCAGCAGCTTATATCCCTTTGGCTACACCTTC.

The V call is TRBV15, the J call TRBJ1-3; D remains ambiguous. The V end was cut by 3 bases, the J end by 1 base, with 4 bases between. This CDR3 has 13 amino acids. In germline, CDR1 is LNHNV, CDR2 YYDKDF (reference sequence). CDR3 amino acids: CATSSWSGNTIYF. CDR3 in DNA: TGTGCCACCAGCAGCTGGTCTGGAAACACCATATATTTT.

This chain links TRBV4-2 with TRBJ1-4, with D unclear. The germline V gene encodes CDR1 LGHNA and CDR2 YNFKEQ. The V end was cut by 0 bases, the J end by 4 bases, with 9 bases between. This CDR3 comprises 15 residues. The CDR3 is CASSQDGQNNEKLFF. The CDR3 DNA reads as TGTGCCAGCAGCCAAGATGGGCAGAATAATGAAAAACTGTTTTTT.